The T cell receptor (beta chain) described here comes from a study of blood T cell repertoires in COVID-19. Across the study: Some COVID-19 samples were acute and others convalescent; all came from the United States, Italy and Spain.

In the original analysis: Reference gene primer amplification yielded estimated nucleated cell counts. Method: immunoSEQ multiplex PCR; TCRdb's copy keeps in-frame clones and lacks some. D and trimming were read from the DNA, whereas the V and J calls and clone size are those reported in that table. Of 200,000 to 300,000 clones listed, more than 75% were seen once; the top ten hold about 3.5%. J was trimmed by 0 bases and V by 5 bases; bases with no gene match: 8. The CDR3 sequence is 16 residues long. Per germline, CDR1 SEHNR and CDR2 FQNEAQ (reference sequence). The age range of participants was 18 to 89 years, with residence in approximately 25 US areas. The study assigned cohorts using participant-reported clinical history.

The V call is TRBV7-9, the J call TRBJ1-1, with TRBD1 matching over 8 bases. This receptor was taken from a woman between 40 and 55 years old with acute COVID-19. The source material was PBMCs or T cells enriched from blood (not recorded which). This CDR3 is CASSPTVQGVNTEAFF. CDR3 sequence (DNA): TGTGCCAGCAGCCCGACCGTACAGGGGGTGAACACTGAAGCTTTCTTT. Full variable domain (missing parts from reference TRBV7-9 and TRBJ1-1): DTGVSQNPRHKITKRGQNVTFRCDPISEHNRLYWYRQTLGQGPEFLTYFQNEAQLEKSRLLSDRFSAERPKGSFSTLEIQRTEQGDSAMYLCASSPTVQGVNTEAFFGQGTRLTVV.